The entry below gives a single T cell receptor (beta chain) sequence along with its context. No antigen is known for it. The whole isolated RNA underwent reverse transcription, so sequencing captured expressed TCRB transcripts. Libraries were prepared by immunoSEQ multiplex PCR; TCRdb keeps only in-frame clonotypes and omits some of them. The table has fewer than 25,000 clones, approximately 74% seen once. This entry is derived from a study of beta chain features in type 1 diabetes. Study-wide results and limits: The study found that naive, central memory and Treg TCRB repertoires appeared more similar in patients than in healthy donors. PCR, the amplification step, might favor shorter templates, equally in patients and controls. Cells that show high TCR expression could be over-represented by cDNA sequencing.

The authors obtained over 98% purity in all sorted populations. The CDR3 has 14 amino acids. The V end was cut by 3 bases, the J end by 0 bases, with 8 bases between. Germline values: CDR1 SGHNT, CDR2 YYREEE (reference sequence). The specimen sequenced was Tregs from blood. The source is a woman in her thirties or forties in good health. The chain joins TRBV5-4 to TRBJ2-3, with D hard to call. The CDR3 is CASSSLGSTDTQYF. In DNA, the CDR3 is TGTGCCAGCAGCTCGCTAGGTAGCACAGATACGCAGTATTTT.